Shown below are 9 T cell receptor beta chains from a single sample sequenced in a study of blood T cell repertoires in COVID-19. Using immunoSEQ multiplex PCR, the repertoire was profiled, and TCRdb retains in-frame clones only, with some absent. The table records fewer than 300,000 clones, under 90% of them present only once. Sequencing was carried out using PBMCs or T cells enriched from blood (not recorded which). Receptors originate from a man between 18 and 29 years old who had recovered from COVID-19.

The chain has TRBV6-5 and TRBJ1-2; no firm D call. Trimming left V 5 bases short and J 4 bases short, with 11 bases between. This CDR3 contains 13 residues. Germline loops: CDR1 MNHEY, CDR2 SVGAGI. The chain's CDR3 is CASSMTGSYGYTF. CDR3 bases: TGTGCCAGCAGTATGACCGGGAGCTATGGCTACACCTTC.

The chain recombines TRBV4-1 with TRBJ1-1; 7 bases line up with TRBD1. The CDR3 is made up of 17 amino acids. J was trimmed by 0 bases and V by 0 bases; bases with no gene match: 7. Germline V gene data show CDR1 as MGHRA and CDR2 as YSYEKL. This CDR3 reads CASSQDLARGMNTEAFF. The DNA of the CDR3 is TGCGCCAGCAGCCAAGATTTGGCCAGGGGGATGAACACTGAAGCTTTCTTT.

The CDR3: CATREGLAGQETQYF. As DNA, the CDR3 is TGTGCCACCAGGGAAGGACTAGCGGGCCAAGAGACCCAGTACTTC. The chain couples TRBV2 to TRBJ2-5; 11 bases fit TRBD2. Germline CDR1 and CDR2: SNHLY and FYNNEI. The CDR3 covers 15 residues. After removal of 10 bases from V and 1 base from J, the junction contained 8 bases not matched to a gene.

CDR3 in amino acids: CASSLRPSGTGGMVKYF. The CDR3 nucleotides read TGTGCCAGCAGCCTTAGACCGTCCGGGACAGGGGGAATGGTTAAGTACTTC. This chain uses TRBV3-1 (or the pseudogene TRBV3-2) with TRBJ2-7, with TRBD1 matching 11 bases. Germline values: CDR1 LGHDT, CDR2 YNNKEL (reference sequence). V dropped 4 bases and J dropped 11; count of bases not matched to a gene: 19. CDR3 length: 17 residues.

V gene TRBV5-8 combines with J gene TRBJ2-1, with a weak D call TRBD1 (5 bases). V lost 0 bases, J lost 4 bases, and 11 bases lay in between. In germline, CDR1 is SGHTS, CDR2 YDEGEE. The CDR3 runs to 15 residues. The CDR3, as DNA: TGTGCCAGCAGCTTGGGACAGATAGGATACAATGAGCAGTTCTTC. Protein: CASSLGQIGYNEQFF.

The V call is TRBV6-5, the J call TRBJ1-2, with a tentative D call TRBD1 (5 bases). The V gene lost 2 bases and the J gene lost 6 bases, with 19 bases spanning the gap. There are 16 residues in the CDR3. The germline V gene encodes CDR1 MNHEY and CDR2 SVGAGI. CDR3 sequence reads: CASSYLLQALPDGYTF. CDR3 in DNA: TGTGCCAGCAGTTACCTCCTACAGGCTTTACCCGATGGCTACACCTTC.

This chain joins TRBV11-3 and TRBJ2-5; 13 nucleotides match TRBD2. This CDR3 spans 16 amino acids. Germline CDR1 is SGHNT and CDR2 is YENEEA. The ends lost 4 bases at V and 4 bases at J; junction bases unmatched: 6. The CDR3 sequence: CASSSGLAGVGETQYF. In DNA form, the CDR3 reads TGTGCCAGCAGCTCAGGACTAGCGGGGGTCGGAGAGACCCAGTACTTC.

The chain links TRBV2 to TRBJ1-2; 7 bases map to TRBD1. Germline CDR1 reads SNHLY; CDR2 reads FYNNEI. The CDR3 covers 14 residues. V shed 6 bases, J shed 3 bases, and the junction held 7 bases outside the gene matches. The chain's CDR3 is CASRKTGDDYGYTF. As DNA, the CDR3 is TGTGCCAGCAGGAAAACAGGGGATGACTATGGCTACACCTTC.

This clone was observed a single time. This chain links TRBV19 with TRBJ2-1; D is perhaps TRBD2 (7 bases). The CDR3 loop spans 15 amino acids. CDR1 is LNHDA and CDR2 is SQIVND in the germline V gene (reference sequence). V shed 6 bases and J shed 7 bases, with 19 bases lying between them. CDR3 residues: CASSRLAEGGNEQFF. Written as DNA, the CDR3 is TGTGCCAGTAGCCGTCTAGCGGAGGGGGGAAATGAGCAGTTCTTC.